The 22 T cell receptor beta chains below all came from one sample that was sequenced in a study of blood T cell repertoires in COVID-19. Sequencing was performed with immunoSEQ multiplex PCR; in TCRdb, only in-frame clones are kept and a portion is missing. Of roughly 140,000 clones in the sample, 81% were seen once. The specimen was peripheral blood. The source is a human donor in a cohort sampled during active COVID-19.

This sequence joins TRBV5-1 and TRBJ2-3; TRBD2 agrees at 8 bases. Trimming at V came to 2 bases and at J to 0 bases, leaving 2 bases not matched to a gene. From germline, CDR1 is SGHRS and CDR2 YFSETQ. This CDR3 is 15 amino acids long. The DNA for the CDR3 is TGCGCCAGCAGCTTTAGCGGGATAAGCACAGATACGCAGTATTTT. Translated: CASSFSGISTDTQYF. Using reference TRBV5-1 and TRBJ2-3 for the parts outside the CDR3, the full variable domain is KAGVTQTPRYLIKTRGQQVTLSCSPISGHRSVSWYQQTPGQGLQFLFEYFSETQRNKGNFPGRFSGRQFSNSRSEMNVSTLELGDSALYLCASSFSGISTDTQYFGPGTRLTVL.

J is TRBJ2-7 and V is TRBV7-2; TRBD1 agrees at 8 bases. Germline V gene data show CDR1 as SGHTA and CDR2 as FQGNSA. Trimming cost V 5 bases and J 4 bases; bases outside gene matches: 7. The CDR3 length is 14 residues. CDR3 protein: CASSLPGGGYEQYF. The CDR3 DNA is TGTGCCAGCAGCCTACCAGGGGGCGGATACGAGCAGTACTTC.

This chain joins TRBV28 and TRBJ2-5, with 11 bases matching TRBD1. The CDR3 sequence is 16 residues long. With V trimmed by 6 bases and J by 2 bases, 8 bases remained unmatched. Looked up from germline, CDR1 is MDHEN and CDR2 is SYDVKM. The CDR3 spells CASSPWGQGDQETQYF. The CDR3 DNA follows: TGTGCCAGCAGCCCCTGGGGACAGGGGGATCAAGAGACCCAGTACTTC.

CDR3 sequence (DNA): TGTGCCAGCGGGACAGGGGCCACAGATACGCAGTATTTT. This gives the protein CASGTGATDTQYF. The chain joins TRBV19 to TRBJ2-3, with TRBD1 matching 10 bases. Losses at the gene ends were 9 bases for V and 2 bases for J; bases not matched to a gene: 2. The germline V gene has CDR1 LNHDA and CDR2 SQIVND (reference sequence). This CDR3 contains 13 residues.

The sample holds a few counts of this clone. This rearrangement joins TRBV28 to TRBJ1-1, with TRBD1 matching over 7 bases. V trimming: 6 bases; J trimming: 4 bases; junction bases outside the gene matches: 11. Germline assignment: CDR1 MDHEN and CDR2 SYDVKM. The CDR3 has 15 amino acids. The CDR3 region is CASSPSSSGGTEAFF. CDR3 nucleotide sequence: TGTGCCAGCAGCCCCTCGAGTTCAGGGGGCACTGAAGCTTTCTTT. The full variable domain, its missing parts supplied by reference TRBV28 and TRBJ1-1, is DVKVTQSSRYLVKRTGEKVFLECVQDMDHENMFWYRQDPGLGLRLIYFSYDVKMKEKGDIPEGYSVSREKKERFSLILESASTNQTSMYLCASSPSSSGGTEAFFGQGTRLTVV.

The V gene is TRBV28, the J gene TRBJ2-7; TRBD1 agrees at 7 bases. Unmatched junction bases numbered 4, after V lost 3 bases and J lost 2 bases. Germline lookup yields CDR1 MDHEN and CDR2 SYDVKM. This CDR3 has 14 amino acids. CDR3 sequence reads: CASSFNRGTYEQYF. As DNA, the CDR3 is TGTGCCAGCAGTTTCAACAGGGGTACCTACGAGCAGTACTTC.

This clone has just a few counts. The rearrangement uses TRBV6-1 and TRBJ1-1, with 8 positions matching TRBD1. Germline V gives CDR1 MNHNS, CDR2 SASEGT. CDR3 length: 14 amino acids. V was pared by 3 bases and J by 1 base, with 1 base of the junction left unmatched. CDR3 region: CASSEGQENTEAFF. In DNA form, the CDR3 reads TGTGCCAGCAGTGAGGGACAGGAGAACACTGAAGCTTTCTTT.

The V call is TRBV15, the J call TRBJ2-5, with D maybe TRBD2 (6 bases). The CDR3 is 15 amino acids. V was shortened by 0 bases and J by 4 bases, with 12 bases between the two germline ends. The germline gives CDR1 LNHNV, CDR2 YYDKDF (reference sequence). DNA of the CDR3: TGTGCCACCAGCAGAGATATCGCCGGGGGAGAGACCCAGTACTTC. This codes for CATSRDIAGGETQYF.

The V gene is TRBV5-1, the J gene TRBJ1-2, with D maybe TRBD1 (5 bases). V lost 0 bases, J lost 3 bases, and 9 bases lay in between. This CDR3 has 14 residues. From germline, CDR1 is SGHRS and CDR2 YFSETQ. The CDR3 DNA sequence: TGCGCCAGCAGCTTGGGACAGAGCTACTATGGCTACACCTTC. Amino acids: CASSLGQSYYGYTF.

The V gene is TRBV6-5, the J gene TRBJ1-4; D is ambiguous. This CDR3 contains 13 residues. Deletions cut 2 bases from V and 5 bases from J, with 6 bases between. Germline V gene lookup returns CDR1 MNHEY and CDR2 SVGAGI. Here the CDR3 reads CASSYGMNEKLFF. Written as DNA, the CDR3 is TGTGCCAGCAGTTACGGCATGAATGAAAAACTGTTTTTT.

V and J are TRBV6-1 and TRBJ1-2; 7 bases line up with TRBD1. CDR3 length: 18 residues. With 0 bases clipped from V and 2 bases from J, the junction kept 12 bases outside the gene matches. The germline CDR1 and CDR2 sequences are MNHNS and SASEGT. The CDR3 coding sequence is TGTGCCAGCAGTGAAGCCCCTCAAAACAGGGGTCCGAACTATGGCTACACCTTC. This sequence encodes CASSEAPQNRGPNYGYTF.

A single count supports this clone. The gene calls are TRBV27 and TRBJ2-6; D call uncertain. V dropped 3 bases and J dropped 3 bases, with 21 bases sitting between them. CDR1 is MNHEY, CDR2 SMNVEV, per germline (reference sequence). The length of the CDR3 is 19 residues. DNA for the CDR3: TGTGCCAGCAGTTTCAAATCGGGTAACTTCTGGAGTGGGGCCAACGTCCTGACTTTC. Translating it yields CASSFKSGNFWSGANVLTF.

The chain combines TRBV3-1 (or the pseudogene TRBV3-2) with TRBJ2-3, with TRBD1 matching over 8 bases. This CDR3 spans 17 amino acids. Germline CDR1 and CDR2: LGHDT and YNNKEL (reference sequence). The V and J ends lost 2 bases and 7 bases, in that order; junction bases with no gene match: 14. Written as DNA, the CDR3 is TGTGCCAGCAGCCAATATGGGACAGGAGTTTTCGGGCATACGCAGTATTTT. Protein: CASSQYGTGVFGHTQYF.

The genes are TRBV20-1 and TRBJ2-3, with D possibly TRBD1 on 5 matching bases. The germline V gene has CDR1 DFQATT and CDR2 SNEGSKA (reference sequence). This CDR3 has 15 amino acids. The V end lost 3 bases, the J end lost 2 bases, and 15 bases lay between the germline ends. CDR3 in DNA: TGCAGTGCTAGTCTGCGACAGATTTCCACAGATACGCAGTATTTT. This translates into CSASLRQISTDTQYF.

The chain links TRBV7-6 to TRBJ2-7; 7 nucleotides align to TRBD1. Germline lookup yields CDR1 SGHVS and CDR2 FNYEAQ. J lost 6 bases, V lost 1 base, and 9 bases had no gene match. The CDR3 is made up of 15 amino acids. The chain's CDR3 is CASSLGTGRGGEQYF. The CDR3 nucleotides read TGTGCCAGCAGCTTAGGGACAGGCCGGGGTGGCGAGCAGTACTTC. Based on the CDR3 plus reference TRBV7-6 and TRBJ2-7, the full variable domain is GAGVSQSPRYKVTKRGQDVALRCDPISGHVSLYWYRQALGQGPEFLTYFNYEAQQDKSGLPNDRFSAERPEGSISTLTIQRTEQRDSAMYRCASSLGTGRGGEQYFGPGTRLTVT.

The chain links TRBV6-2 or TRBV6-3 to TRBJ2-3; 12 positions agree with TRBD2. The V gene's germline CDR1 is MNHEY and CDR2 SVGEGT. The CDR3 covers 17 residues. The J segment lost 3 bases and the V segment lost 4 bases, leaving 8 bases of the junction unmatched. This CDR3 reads CASSFETSGRKTDTQYF. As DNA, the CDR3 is TGTGCCAGCAGTTTCGAGACTAGCGGGAGAAAAACAGATACGCAGTATTTT.

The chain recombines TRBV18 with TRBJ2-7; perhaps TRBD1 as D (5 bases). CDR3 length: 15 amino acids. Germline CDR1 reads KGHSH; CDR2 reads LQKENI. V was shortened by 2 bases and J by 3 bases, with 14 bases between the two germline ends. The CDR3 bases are TGTGCCAGCTCACCATCTAATGGGCAGGGCTACGAGCAGTACTTC. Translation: CASSPSNGQGYEQYF.

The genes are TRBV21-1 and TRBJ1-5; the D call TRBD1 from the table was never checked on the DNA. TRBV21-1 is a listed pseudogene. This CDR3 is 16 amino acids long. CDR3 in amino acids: CASSKGDRPTDQPQHF. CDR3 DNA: TGTGCCAGCAGCAAAGGAGACAGACCGACAGATCAGCCCCAGCATTTT.

The CDR3 bases are TGCGCCAGCAGCCAAGAAGGACAGACCTCGAACGGGGAGCTGTTTTTT. Protein sequence: CASSQEGQTSNGELFF. The chain couples TRBV4-1 to TRBJ2-2; possible D gene TRBD1, 6 bases. Between the trimmed V and J ends, which lost 0 bases and 7 bases, there was a span of 15 bases. Germline V gene sequence: CDR1 MGHRA, CDR2 YSYEKL. The CDR3 totals 16 residues.

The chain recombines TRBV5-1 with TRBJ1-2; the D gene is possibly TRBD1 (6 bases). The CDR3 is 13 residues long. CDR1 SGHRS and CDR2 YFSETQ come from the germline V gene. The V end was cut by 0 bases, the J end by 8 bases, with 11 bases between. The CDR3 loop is CASSLAEGEGYTF. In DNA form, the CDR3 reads TGCGCCAGCAGCTTGGCCGAGGGGGAAGGCTACACCTTC.

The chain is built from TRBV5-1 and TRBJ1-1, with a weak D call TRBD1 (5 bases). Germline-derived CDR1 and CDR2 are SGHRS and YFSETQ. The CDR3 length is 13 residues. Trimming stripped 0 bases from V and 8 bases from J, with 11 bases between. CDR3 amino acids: CASSLALEGEAFF. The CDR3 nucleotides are TGCGCCAGCAGCTTGGCCCTGGAGGGGGAAGCTTTCTTT.

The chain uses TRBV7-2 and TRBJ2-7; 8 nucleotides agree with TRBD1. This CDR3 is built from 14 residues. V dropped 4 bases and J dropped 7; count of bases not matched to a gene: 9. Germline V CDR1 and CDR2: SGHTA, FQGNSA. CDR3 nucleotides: TGTGCCAGCAGCTCCCCGACAGGGGTGGGTGAGCAGTACTTC. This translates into CASSSPTGVGEQYF.